Below, one T cell receptor beta chain is given with its context. Its antigen is not yet known. Base quality data are lacking; no much larger clone is found one base away. The data derive from a study of CD8+ T cells in alopecia areata (dated by TCRdb to about 2018). For the study in its entirety: The treated patients took part in an open-label pilot trial in which moderate-to-severe alopecia areata was treated with oral tofacitinib at 5 to 10 mg twice daily. Scalp clonality was compared across normal scalp (n=4), patchy alopecia areata scalp (n=8), and alopecia totalis/universalis scalp (n=8). To study T cell clonal expansion in alopecia areata, the researchers applied high-throughput TCRbeta sequencing to both the C3H/HeJ mouse model and human patients. RNA was extracted with the PAXgene miRNA kit for fixed scalp, the miRNeasy kit for PBMCs, and the RNeasy kit for mouse skin. Tofacitinib was administered for 6 to 18 months, and 6 months of follow-up off drug were then conducted to assess delayed response and recurrence. TCRbeta CDR3 regions were amplified by immunoSEQ multiplex PCR with 35 Vbeta forward and 13 Jbeta reverse primers. Scalp tissue and sorted CD4+ and CD8+ peripheral blood T cells from patchy and totalis/universalis alopecia areata patients and from healthy controls were covered by human TCRbeta sequencing. Patients on tofacitinib were biopsied at baseline and after 4 and 24 weeks of treatment, and several of the patients also had a later scalp biopsy.

The time point label corresponds to: baseline before oral tofacitinib. Peripheral blood and lesional scalp punch biopsies were obtained from patients with alopecia areata. After PBMCs were isolated by density centrifugation and stained for CD3, CD4 and CD8, a FACSAria was used to sort CD4+ and CD8+ T cells. The CDR3, from cysteine to phenylalanine, totals 14 residues. Solely the CDR3 DNA is kept, with 42 bases framed from the first base. V is cut by 7 bases and J by 6 bases, and the space between the germline ends is 16 bases. The germline V gene supplies CDR1 MDHEN and CDR2 SYDVKM. What the research found in general, with its limitations: Compared with normal scalp, lesional scalp, particularly in alopecia totalis/universalis, had higher clonality and more expanded CD8+ clones, which suggests antigenic drive. Shared TCR sequences between patients were less evident than in mice, which may be partly attributable to HLA diversity in the patient population. Unlike mouse skin, which is dominated by gammadelta T cells, normal human skin has resident alphabeta T cells that are also sequenced, and this complicates analysis of the scalp TCR repertoire.

Libraries were prepared through the immunoSEQ multiplex PCR assay. RNA was extracted from all samples and reverse transcribed into cDNA as template for TCR sequencing. First-strand cDNA was synthesized with SuperScript III using a 2:1 mix of oligo-dT and random hexamers. A synthetic immune receptor repertoire was used to assess amplification bias, and residual bias was removed computationally. As for the authors' bioinformatics: Raw reads were preprocessed for error removal, and CDR3 was defined according to IMGT conventions as running from the conserved cysteine to phenylalanine. Clonality was calculated as 1 minus Shannon entropy normalized by log2 of the number of productive unique TCRs. Whether scalp clones were CD4 or CD8 was inferred by matching scalp TCRbeta sequences against CD4 and CD8 repertoires sorted from blood. Held by TCRdb, this immuneACCESS table contains in-frame sequences only and omits some clones. Under half of the omission traces to an unresolved V gene where checked; the cause of the rest is unknown. That table furnishes V, J and clone size, whereas the DNA furnished D and trimming. Within this sample are 200,000 to 250,000 clones, with roughly 57% of them counted one time only. The ten largest make up 0.45% of the sample.

The source of this sequence is a human donor with alopecia areata. The chain is assembled from TRBV28 and TRBJ1-5; the D segment could be TRBD1, given 6 matching bases. The material sequenced was CD4+ T cells sorted from blood, taken at week 0. The CDR3 has the sequence CASISGGVGQPQHF. The DNA sequence is as follows: TGTGCCAGCATTAGCGGGGGCGTCGGTCAGCCCCAGCATTTT.